This T cell receptor (beta chain) was profiled in a study of T cells in Graves' hyperthyroidism and ophthalmopathy. Clinical symptoms, serum thyroxine and TRAb, thyroid ultrasound and orbital computed tomography were used for the diagnoses. Amplified TCR beta CDR3 regions derived from RNA transcripts. First-round RT-PCR of the TCR CDR3 relied on the HTBI primer set. TCRdb reprocessed the multiplex PCR reads via MiXCR and lists one record per CDR3 protein. This table holds hundreds of thousands of distinct CDR3 sequences, 20% to 25% found once. The V and J ends lost 0 bases and 7 bases respectively, with 7 bases between them. CDR3 size: 13 residues. Germline values: CDR1 MGHRA, CDR2 YSYEKL.

The clonotype comes from a man aged 25-40 years with Graves' ophthalmopathy. The sample taken for sequencing was blood. The chain combines TRBV4-1 with TRBJ1-5; D call uncertain. CDR3 sequence: CASSQDIFQPQHF. In nucleotides, the CDR3 is TGCGCCAGCAGCCAAGATATTTTCCAGCCCCAGCATTTT.